The sequence of this TCR beta chain was determined in a study of STAT5B mutations in CD4+ large granular lymphocyte leukemia. Study information: Among healthy donors, a particular HLA allele went with more CDR3 'QG' motifs.

The assay was immunoSEQ multiplex PCR, and TCRdb's table has in-frame clones only and misses some. The table records 30,000 to 40,000 clones, 76% of them present only once. Overall study results and limits: Data were not HLA-matched across samples.

Concerning this clone itself: Antigen unknown.

Trimming removed 3 bases from V and 8 bases from J; junction bases left unmatched: 12. Per the germline V gene, CDR1 is KGHSH and CDR2 is LQKENI. The CDR3 contains 16 residues. The origin of this receptor is a human donor in good health. The specimen sequenced was CD4+ T cells from blood buffy coats. The chain is built from TRBV18 and TRBJ2-1; 8 nucleotides align to TRBD2. The CDR3 spells CASSPMTGLESYEQFF. Written as DNA, the CDR3 is TGTGCCAGCTCACCGATGACGGGACTAGAGTCCTATGAGCAGTTCTTC.